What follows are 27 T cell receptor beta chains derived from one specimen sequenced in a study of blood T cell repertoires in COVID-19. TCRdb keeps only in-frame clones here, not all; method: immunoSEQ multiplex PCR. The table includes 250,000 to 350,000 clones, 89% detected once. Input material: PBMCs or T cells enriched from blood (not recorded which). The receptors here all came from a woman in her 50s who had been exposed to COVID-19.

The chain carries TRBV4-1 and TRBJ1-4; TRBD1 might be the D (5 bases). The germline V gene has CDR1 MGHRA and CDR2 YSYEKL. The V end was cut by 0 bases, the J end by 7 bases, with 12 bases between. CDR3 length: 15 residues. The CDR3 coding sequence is TGCGCCAGCAGCCAAGAGGCAGGGCGGCTTGAAAAACTGTTTTTT. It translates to CASSQEAGRLEKLFF.

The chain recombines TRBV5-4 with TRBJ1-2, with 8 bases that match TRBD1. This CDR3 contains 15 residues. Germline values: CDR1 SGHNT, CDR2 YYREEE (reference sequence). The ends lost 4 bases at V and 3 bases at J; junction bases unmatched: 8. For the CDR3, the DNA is TGTGCCAGCAGCAGAGCCGGGACAGGCGACTATGGCTACACCTTC. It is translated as CASSRAGTGDYGYTF.

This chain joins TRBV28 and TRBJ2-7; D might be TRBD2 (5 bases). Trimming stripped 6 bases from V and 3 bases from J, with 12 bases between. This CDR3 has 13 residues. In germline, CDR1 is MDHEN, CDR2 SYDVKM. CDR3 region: CASSHARDYEQYF. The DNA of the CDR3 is TGTGCCAGCAGCCACGCTCGGGACTACGAGCAGTACTTC. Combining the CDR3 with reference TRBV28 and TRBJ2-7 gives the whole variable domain DVKVTQSSRYLVKRTGEKVFLECVQDMDHENMFWYRQDPGLGLRLIYFSYDVKMKEKGDIPEGYSVSREKKERFSLILESASTNQTSMYLCASSHARDYEQYFGPGTRLTVT.

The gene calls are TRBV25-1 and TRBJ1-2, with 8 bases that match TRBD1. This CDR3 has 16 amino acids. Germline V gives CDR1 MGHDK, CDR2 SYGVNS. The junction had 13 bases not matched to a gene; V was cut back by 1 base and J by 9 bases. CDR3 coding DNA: TGTGCCAGCAGTGAATCCCCTTCAGCAGGGGGCCGGCGCTACACCTTC. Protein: CASSESPSAGGRRYTF.

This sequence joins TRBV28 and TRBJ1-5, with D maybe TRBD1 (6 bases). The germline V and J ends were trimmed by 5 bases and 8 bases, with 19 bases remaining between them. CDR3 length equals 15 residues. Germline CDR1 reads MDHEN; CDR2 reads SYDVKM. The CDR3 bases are TGTGCCAGCAGTCCTCGGGGGGGGCAGATCGAGCCCCAGCATTTT. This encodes CASSPRGGQIEPQHF. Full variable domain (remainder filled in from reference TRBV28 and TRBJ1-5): DVKVTQSSRYLVKRTGEKVFLECVQDMDHENMFWYRQDPGLGLRLIYFSYDVKMKEKGDIPEGYSVSREKKERFSLILESASTNQTSMYLCASSPRGGQIEPQHFGDGTRLSIL.

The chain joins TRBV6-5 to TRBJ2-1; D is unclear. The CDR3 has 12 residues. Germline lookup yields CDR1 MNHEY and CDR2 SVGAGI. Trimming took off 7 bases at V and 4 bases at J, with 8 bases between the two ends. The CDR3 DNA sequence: TGTGCCAGCACTGCTAGGTACAATGAGCAGTTCTTC. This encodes CASTARYNEQFF.

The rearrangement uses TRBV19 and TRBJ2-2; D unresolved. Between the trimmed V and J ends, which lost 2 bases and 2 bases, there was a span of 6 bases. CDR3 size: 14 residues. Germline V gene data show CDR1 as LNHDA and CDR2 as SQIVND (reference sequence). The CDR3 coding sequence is TGTGCCAGTAGTATAAACAGTAACACCGGGGAGCTGTTTTTT. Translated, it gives CASSINSNTGELFF.

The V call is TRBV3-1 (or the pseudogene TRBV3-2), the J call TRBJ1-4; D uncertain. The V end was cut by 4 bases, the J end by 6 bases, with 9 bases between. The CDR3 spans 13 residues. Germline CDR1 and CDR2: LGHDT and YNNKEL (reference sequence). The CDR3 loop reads CASSPHTYEKLFF. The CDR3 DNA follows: TGTGCCAGCAGCCCGCACACCTATGAAAAACTGTTTTTT.

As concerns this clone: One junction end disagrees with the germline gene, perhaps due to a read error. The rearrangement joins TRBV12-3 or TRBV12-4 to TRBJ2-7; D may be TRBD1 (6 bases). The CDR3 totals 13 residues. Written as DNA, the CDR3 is TGTGCCAGCAGCGGTACAGGGTCCTCCGAGCAGTACTTC. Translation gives CASSGTGSSEQYF.

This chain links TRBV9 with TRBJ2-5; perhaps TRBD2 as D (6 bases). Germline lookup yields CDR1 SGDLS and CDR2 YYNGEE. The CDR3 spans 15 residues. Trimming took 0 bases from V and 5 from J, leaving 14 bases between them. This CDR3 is CASSVEEGTGETQYF. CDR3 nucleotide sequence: TGTGCCAGCAGCGTAGAGGAGGGGACCGGCGAGACCCAGTACTTC.

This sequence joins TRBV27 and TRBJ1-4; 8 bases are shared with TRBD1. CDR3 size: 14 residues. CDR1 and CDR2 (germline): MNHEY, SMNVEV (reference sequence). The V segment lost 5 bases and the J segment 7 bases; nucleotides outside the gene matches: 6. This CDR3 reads CASSGRGLGEKLFF. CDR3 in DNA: TGTGCCAGCAGTGGCAGGGGGCTTGGTGAAAAACTGTTTTTT. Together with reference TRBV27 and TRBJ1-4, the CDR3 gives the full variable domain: EAQVTQNPRYLITVTGKKLTVTCSQNMNHEYMSWYRQDPGLGLRQIYYSMNVEVTDKGDVPEGYKVSRKEKRNFPLILESPSPNQTSLYFCASSGRGLGEKLFFGSGTQLSVL.

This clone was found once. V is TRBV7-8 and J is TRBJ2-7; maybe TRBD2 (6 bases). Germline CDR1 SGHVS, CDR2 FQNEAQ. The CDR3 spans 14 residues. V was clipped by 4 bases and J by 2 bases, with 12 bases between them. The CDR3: CASSWDLSPYEQYF. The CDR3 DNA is TGTGCCAGCAGCTGGGACTTATCTCCCTACGAGCAGTACTTC.

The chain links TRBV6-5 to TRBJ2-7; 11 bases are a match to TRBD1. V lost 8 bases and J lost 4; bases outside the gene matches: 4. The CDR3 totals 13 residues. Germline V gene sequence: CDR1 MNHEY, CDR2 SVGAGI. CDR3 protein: CASQWDRGYEQYF. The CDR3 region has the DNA TGTGCCAGCCAGTGGGACAGGGGGTACGAGCAGTACTTC.

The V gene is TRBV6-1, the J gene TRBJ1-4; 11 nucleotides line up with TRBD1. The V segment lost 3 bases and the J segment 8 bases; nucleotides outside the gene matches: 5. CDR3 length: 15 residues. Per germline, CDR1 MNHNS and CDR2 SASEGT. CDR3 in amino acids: CASSEGTGGMEKLFF. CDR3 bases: TGTGCCAGCAGTGAGGGGACAGGGGGGATGGAAAAACTGTTTTTT.

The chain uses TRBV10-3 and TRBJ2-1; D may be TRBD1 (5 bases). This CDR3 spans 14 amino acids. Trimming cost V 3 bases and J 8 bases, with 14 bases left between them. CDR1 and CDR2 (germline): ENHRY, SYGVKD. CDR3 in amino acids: CAISEQVGEDEQFF. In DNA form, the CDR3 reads TGTGCCATCAGTGAACAGGTCGGTGAGGATGAGCAGTTCTTC.

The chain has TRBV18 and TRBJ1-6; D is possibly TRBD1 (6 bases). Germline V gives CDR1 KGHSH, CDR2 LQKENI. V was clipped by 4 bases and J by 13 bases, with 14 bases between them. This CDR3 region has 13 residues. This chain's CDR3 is CASSLGQSQPLHF. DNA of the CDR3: TGTGCCAGCTCACTCGGACAGTCTCAGCCCCTCCACTTT. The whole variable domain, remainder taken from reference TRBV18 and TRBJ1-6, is NAGVMQNPRHLVRRRGQEARLRCSPMKGHSHVYWYRQLPEEGLKFMVYLQKENIIDESGMPKERFSAEFPKEGPSILRIQQVVRGDSAAYFCASSLGQSQPLHFGNGTRLTVT.

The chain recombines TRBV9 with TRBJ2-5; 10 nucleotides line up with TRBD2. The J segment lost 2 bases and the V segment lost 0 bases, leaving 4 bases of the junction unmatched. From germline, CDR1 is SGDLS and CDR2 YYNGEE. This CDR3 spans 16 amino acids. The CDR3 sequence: CASSVGLAGAQETQYF. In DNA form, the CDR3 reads TGTGCCAGCAGCGTAGGGCTAGCGGGGGCTCAAGAGACCCAGTACTTC.

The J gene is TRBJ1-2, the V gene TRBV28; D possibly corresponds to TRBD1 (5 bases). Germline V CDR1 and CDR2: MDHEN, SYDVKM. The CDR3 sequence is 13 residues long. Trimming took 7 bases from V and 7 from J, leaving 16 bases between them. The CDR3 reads CASTLGGLGGYTF. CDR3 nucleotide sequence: TGTGCCAGCACCCTGGGGGGACTCGGTGGCTACACCTTC.

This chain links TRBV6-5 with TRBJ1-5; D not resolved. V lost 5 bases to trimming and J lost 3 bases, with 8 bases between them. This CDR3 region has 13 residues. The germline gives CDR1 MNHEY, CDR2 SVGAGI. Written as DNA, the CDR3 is TGTGCCAGCAGTAGCCAGGCCAATCAGCCCCAGCATTTT. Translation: CASSSQANQPQHF.

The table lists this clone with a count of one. The CDR3 DNA reads as TGCGCCAGCAGCCAAGACCCATCCGGGACAGTCTACGAGCAGTACTTC. This codes for CASSQDPSGTVYEQYF. The chain has TRBV4-1 and TRBJ2-7; 7 bases are shared with TRBD1. The CDR3 consists of 16 residues. The ends lost 0 bases at V and 3 bases at J; junction bases unmatched: 8. Germline values: CDR1 MGHRA, CDR2 YSYEKL.

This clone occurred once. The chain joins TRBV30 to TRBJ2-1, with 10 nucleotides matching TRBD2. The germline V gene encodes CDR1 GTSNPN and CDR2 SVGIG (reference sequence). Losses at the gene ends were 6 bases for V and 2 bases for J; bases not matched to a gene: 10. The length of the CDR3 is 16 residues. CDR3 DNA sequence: TGTGCCTGCAATATTGTTAGCGGGGGGCCCTACAATGAGCAGTTCTTC. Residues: CACNIVSGGPYNEQFF.

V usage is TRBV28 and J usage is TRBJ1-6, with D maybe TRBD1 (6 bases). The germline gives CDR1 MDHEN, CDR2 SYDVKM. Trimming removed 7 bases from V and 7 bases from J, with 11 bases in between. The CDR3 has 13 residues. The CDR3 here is CASILQGNSPLHF. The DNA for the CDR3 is TGTGCCAGCATCCTGCAGGGGAATTCACCCCTCCACTTT.

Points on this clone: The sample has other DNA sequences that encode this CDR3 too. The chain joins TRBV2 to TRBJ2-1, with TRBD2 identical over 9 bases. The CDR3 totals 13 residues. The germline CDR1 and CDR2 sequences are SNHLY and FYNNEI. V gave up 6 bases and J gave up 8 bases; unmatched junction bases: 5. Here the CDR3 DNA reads TGTGCCAGCAGGAGGGCTAGCGGGGATGAGCAGTTCTTC. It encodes CASRRASGDEQFF. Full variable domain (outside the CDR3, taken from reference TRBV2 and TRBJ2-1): EPEVTQTPSHQVTQMGQEVILRCVPISNHLYFYWYRQILGQKVEFLVSFYNNEISEKSEIFDDQFSVERPDGSNFTLKIRSTKLEDSAMYFCASRRASGDEQFFGPGTRLTVL.

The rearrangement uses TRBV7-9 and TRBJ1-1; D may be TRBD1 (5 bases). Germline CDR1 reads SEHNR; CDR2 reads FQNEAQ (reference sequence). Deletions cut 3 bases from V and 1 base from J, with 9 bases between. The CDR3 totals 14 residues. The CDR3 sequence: CASSLGGRNTEAFF. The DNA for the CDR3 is TGTGCCAGCAGCTTGGGGGGGAGGAACACTGAAGCTTTCTTT.

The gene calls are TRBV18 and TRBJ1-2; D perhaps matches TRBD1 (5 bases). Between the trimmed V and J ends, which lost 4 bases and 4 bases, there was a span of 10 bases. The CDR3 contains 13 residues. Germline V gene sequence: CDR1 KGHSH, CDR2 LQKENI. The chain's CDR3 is CASSLQGGYGYTF. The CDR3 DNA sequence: TGTGCCAGCTCACTTCAGGGAGGCTATGGCTACACCTTC.

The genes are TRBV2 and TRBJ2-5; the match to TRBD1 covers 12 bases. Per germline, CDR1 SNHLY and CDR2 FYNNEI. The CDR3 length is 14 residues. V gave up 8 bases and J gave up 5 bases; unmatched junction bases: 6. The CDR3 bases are TGTGCCAGCCAGTGGGACAGGGGGCTCGAGACCCAGTACTTC. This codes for CASQWDRGLETQYF.

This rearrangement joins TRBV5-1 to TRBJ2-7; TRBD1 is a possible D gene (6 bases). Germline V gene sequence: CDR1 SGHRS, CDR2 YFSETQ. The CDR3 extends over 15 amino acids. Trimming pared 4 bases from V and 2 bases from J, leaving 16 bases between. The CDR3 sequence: CASSEHRVGPYEQYF. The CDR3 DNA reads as TGCGCCAGCAGCGAGCACAGGGTAGGCCCCTACGAGCAGTACTTC. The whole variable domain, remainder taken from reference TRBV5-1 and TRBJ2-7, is KAGVTQTPRYLIKTRGQQVTLSCSPISGHRSVSWYQQTPGQGLQFLFEYFSETQRNKGNFPGRFSGRQFSNSRSEMNVSTLELGDSALYLCASSEHRVGPYEQYFGPGTRLTVT.